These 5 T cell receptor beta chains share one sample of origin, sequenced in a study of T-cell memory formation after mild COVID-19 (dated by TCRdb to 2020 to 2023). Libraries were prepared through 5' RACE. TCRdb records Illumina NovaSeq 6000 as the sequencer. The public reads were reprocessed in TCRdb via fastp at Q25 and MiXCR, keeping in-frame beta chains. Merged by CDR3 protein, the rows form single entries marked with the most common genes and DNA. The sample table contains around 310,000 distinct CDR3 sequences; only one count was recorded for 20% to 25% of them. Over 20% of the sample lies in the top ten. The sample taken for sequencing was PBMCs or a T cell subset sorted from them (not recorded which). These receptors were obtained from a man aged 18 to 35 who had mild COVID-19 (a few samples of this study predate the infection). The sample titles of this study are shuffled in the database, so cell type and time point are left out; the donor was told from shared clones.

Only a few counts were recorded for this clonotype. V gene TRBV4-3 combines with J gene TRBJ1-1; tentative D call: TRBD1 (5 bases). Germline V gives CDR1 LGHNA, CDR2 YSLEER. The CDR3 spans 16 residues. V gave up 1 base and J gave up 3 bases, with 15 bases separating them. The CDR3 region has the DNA TGCGCCAGCAGCCAAGGCGGCGGGGGGGAGCACACTGAAGCTTTCTTT. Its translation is CASSQGGGGEHTEAFF.

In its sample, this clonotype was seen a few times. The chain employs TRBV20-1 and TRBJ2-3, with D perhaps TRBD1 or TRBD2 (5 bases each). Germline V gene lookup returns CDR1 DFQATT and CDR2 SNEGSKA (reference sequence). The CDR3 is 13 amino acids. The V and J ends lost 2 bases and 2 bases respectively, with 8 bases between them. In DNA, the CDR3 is TGCAGTGCTAGATGGGGGATCACAGATACGCAGTATTTT. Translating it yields CSARWGITDTQYF.

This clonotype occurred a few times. Written as DNA, the CDR3 is TGCAGCGTTGAAGGTCTTAGGCGCGAGCAGTACTTC. Protein sequence: CSVEGLRREQYF. The J gene is TRBJ2-7, the V gene TRBV29-1; D is unresolved. There are 12 residues in the CDR3. The germline V gene encodes CDR1 SQVTM and CDR2 ANQGSEA. V lost 1 base and J lost 6, with 10 bases in between.

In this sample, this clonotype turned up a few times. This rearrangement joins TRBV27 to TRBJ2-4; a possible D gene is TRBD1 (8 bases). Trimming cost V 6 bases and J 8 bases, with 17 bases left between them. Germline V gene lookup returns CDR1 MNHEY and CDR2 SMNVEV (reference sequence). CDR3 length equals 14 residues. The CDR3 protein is CASRKQGGTDIQYF. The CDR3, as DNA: TGTGCCAGCAGGAAACAGGGGGGGACGGACATTCAGTACTTC.

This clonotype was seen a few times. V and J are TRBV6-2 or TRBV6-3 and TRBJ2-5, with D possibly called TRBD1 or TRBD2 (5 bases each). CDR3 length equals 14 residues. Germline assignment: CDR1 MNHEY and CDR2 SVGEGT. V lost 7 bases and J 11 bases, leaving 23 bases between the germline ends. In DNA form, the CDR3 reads TGTGCCAGCACTGACCGGGACCCCGGATGGATGCAGTACTTC. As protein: CASTDRDPGWMQYF.